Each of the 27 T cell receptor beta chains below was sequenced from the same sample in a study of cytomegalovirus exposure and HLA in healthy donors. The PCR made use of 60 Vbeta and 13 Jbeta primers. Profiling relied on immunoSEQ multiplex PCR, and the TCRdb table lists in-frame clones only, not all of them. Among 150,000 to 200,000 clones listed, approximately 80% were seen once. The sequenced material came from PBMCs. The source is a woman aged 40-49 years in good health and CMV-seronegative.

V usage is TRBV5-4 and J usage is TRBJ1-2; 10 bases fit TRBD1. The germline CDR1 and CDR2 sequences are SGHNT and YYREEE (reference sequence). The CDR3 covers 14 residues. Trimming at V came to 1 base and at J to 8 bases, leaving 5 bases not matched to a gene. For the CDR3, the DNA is TGTGCCAGCAGCTTGACCGGGACAGGGGTCGGCTACACCTTC. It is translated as CASSLTGTGVGYTF.

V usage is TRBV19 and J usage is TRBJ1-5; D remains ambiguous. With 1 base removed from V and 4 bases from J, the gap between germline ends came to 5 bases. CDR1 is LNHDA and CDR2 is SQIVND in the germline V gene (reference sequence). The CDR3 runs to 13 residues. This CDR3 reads CASSIGRNQPQHF. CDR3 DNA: TGTGCCAGTAGTATAGGGAGGAATCAGCCCCAGCATTTT. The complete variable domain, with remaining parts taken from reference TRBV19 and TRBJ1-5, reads DGGITQSPKYLFRKEGQNVTLSCEQNLNHDAMYWYRQDPGQGLRLIYYSQIVNDFQKGDIAEGYSVSREKKESFPLTVTSAQKNPTAFYLCASSIGRNQPQHFGDGTRLSIL.

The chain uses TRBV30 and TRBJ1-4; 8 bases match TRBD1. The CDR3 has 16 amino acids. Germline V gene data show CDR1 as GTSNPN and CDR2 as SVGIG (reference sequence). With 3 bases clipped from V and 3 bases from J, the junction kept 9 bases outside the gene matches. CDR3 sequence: CAWSALPQGANEKLFF. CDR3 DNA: TGTGCCTGGAGCGCCCTTCCACAGGGGGCTAATGAAAAACTGTTTTTT.

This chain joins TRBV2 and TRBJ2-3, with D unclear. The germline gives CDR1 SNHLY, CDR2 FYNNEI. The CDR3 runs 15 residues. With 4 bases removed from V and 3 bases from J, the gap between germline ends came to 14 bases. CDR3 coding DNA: TGTGCCAGCAGTGGCGGAGCCCTCCAGACAGATACGCAGTATTTT. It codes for CASSGGALQTDTQYF.

The chain's CDR3 is CASTPLAGGETQYF. For the CDR3, the DNA is TGTGCCAGCACACCCTTAGCGGGAGGTGAGACCCAGTACTTC. V gene TRBV9 combines with J gene TRBJ2-5; 10 nucleotides align to TRBD2. The CDR3 contains 14 residues. Germline CDR1 SGDLS, CDR2 YYNGEE. V was pared by 6 bases and J by 5 bases, with 7 bases of the junction left unmatched.

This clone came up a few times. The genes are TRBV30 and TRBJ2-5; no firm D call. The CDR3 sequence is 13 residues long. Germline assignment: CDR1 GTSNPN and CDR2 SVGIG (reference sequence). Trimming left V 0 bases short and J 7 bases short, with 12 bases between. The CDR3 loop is CAWSVWQAVTQYF. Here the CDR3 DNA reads TGTGCCTGGAGTGTATGGCAGGCCGTGACCCAGTACTTC. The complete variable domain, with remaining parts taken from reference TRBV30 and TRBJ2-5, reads SQTIHQWPATLVQPVGSPLSLECTVEGTSNPNLYWYRQAAGRGLQLLFYSVGIGQISSEVPQNLSASRPQDRQFILSSKKLLLSDSGFYLCAWSVWQAVTQYFGPGTRLLVL.

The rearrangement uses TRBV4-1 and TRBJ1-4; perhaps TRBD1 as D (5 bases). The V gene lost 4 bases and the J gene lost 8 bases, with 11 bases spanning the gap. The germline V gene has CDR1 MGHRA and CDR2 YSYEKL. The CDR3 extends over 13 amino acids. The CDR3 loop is CASSLQGLEKLFF. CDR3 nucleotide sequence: TGCGCCAGCAGCCTCCAGGGTTTGGAAAAACTGTTTTTT.

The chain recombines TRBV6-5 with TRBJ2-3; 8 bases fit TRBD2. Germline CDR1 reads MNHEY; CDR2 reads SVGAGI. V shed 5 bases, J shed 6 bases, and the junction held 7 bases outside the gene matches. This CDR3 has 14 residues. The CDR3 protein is CASSRGLGRDTQYF. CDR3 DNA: TGTGCCAGCAGTCGGGGACTAGGCAGGGATACGCAGTATTTT.

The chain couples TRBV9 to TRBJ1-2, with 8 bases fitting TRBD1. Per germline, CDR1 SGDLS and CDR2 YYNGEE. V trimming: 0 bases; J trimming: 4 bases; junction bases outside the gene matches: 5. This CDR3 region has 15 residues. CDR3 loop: CASSVGQGAVYGYTF. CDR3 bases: TGTGCCAGCAGCGTAGGGCAGGGGGCAGTCTATGGCTACACCTTC. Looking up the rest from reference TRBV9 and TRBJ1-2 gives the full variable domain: DSGVTQTPKHLITATGQRVTLRCSPRSGDLSVYWYQQSLDQGLQFLIQYYNGEERAKGNILERFSAQQFPDLHSELNLSSLELGDSALYFCASSVGQGAVYGYTFGSGTRLTVV.

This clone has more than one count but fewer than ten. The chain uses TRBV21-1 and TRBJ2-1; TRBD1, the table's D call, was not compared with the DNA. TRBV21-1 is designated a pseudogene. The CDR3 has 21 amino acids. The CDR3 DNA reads TGTGCCAGCAGCAAAGAAGTTGGTAGGGGCTTTCGTGAAAGATTTTACAATGAGCAGTTCTTC. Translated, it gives CASSKEVGRGFRERFYNEQFF.

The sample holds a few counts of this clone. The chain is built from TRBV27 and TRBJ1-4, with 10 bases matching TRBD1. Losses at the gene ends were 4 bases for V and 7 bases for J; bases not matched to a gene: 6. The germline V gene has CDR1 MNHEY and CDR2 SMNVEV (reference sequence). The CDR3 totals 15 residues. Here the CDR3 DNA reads TGTGCCAGCAGTTCATCCCGGGACAGGGGTGAAAAACTGTTTTTT. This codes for CASSSSRDRGEKLFF. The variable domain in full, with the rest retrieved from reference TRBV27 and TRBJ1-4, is EAQVTQNPRYLITVTGKKLTVTCSQNMNHEYMSWYRQDPGLGLRQIYYSMNVEVTDKGDVPEGYKVSRKEKRNFPLILESPSPNQTSLYFCASSSSRDRGEKLFFGSGTQLSVL.

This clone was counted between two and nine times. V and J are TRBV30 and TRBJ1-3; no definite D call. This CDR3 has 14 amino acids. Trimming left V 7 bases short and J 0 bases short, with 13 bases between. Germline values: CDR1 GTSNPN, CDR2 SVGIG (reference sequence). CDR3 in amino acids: CALKTLNSGNTIYF. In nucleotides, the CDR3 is TGTGCCTTAAAAACTCTCAACTCTGGAAACACCATATATTTT.

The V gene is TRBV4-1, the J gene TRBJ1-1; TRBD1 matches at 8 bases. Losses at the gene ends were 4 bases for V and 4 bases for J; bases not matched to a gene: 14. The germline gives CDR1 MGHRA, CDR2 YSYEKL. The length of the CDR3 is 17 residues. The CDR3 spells CASSLEPGQGVGTEAFF. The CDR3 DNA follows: TGCGCCAGCAGCCTCGAACCCGGACAGGGTGTCGGCACTGAAGCTTTCTTT.

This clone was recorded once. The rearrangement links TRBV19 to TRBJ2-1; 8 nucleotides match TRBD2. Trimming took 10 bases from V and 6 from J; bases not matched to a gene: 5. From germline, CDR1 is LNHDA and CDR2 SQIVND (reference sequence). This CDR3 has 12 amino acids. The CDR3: CATTGGGNEQFF. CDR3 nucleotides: TGTGCCACCACGGGAGGGGGCAATGAGCAGTTCTTC.

In nucleotides, the CDR3 is TGTGCCTGGATCATGGGCAGAGACAATGAGCAGTTCTTC. Translated: CAWIMGRDNEQFF. The chain combines TRBV30 with TRBJ2-1; D ambiguous. CDR3 size: 13 residues. Germline V gene sequence: CDR1 GTSNPN, CDR2 SVGIG (reference sequence). Between the trimmed V and J ends, which lost 4 bases and 5 bases, there was a span of 12 bases.

As DNA, the CDR3 is TGTGCCAGCAGTTTAAGGAGAGACAGGGTAACTCACACTGAAGCTTTCTTT. It is translated as CASSLRRDRVTHTEAFF. This rearrangement joins TRBV27 to TRBJ1-1; 7 bases fit TRBD1. Looked up from germline, CDR1 is MNHEY and CDR2 is SMNVEV (reference sequence). V lost 2 bases, J lost 3 bases, and 12 bases stayed unmatched. CDR3 size: 17 residues.

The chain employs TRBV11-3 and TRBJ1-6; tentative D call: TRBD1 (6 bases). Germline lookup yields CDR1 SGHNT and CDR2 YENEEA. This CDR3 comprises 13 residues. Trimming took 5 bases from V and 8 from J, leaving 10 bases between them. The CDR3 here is CASSEDSYSPLHF. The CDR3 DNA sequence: TGTGCCAGCAGCGAGGACAGTTATTCACCCCTCCACTTT.

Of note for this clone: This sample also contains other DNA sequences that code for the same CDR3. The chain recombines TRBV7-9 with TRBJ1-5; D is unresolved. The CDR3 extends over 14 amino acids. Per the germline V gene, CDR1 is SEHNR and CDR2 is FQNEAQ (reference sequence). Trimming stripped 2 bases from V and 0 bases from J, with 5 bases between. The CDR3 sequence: CASSLPGSNQPQHF. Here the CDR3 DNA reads TGTGCCAGCAGCTTACCAGGTAGCAATCAGCCCCAGCATTTT.

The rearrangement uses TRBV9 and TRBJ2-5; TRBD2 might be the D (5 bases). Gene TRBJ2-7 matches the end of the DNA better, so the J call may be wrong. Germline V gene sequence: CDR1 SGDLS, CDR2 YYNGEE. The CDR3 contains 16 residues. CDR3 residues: CASSVGPGGSSYEQYF. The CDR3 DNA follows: TGTGCCAGCAGCGTAGGTCCCGGAGGCAGCTCCTACGAGCAGTACTTC.

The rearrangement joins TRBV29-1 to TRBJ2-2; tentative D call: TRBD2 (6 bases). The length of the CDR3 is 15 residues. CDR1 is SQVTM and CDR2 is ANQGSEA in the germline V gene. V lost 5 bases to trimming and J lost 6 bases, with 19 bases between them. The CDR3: CSVILSGVNPGELFF. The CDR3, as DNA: TGCAGCGTTATCCTATCGGGAGTCAACCCCGGGGAGCTGTTTTTT.

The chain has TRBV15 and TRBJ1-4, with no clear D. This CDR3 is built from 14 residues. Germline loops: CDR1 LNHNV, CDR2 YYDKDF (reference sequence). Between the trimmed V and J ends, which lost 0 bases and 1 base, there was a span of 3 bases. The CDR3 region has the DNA TGTGCCACCAGCAGAGACAGAACTAATGAAAAACTGTTTTTT. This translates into CATSRDRTNEKLFF.

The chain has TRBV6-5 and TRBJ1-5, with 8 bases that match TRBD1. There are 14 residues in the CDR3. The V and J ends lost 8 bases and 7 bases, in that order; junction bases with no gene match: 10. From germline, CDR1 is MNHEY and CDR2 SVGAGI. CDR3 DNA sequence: TGTGCCAGCCGATCAGGGGGCCCGGCACAGCCCCAGCATTTT. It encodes CASRSGGPAQPQHF.

The CDR3 here is CASSNRGTNEKLFF. The CDR3, as DNA: TGTGCCAGCTCAAATAGGGGGACTAATGAAAAACTGTTTTTT. V is TRBV18 and J is TRBJ1-4, with D possibly matching TRBD1 (6 bases). The CDR3 runs 14 residues. The germline V gene encodes CDR1 KGHSH and CDR2 LQKENI. The V gene lost 5 bases and the J gene lost 2 bases, with 9 bases spanning the gap.

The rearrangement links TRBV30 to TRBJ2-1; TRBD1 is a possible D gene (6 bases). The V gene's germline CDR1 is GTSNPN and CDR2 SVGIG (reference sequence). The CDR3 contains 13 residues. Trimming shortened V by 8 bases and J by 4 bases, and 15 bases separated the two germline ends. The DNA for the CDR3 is TGTGCCCGCAGGGGATTAGGTTACAATGAGCAGTTCTTC. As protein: CARRGLGYNEQFF. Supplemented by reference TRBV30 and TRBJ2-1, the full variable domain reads SQTIHQWPATLVQPVGSPLSLECTVEGTSNPNLYWYRQAAGRGLQLLFYSVGIGQISSEVPQNLSASRPQDRQFILSSKKLLLSDSGFYLCARRGLGYNEQFFGPGTRLTVL.

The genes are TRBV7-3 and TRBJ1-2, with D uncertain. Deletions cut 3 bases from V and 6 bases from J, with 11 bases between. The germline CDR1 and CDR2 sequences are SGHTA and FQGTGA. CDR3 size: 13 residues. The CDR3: CASSFLGGNGYTF. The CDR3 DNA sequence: TGTGCCAGCAGCTTTTTAGGAGGGAATGGCTACACCTTC.

The CDR3 spells CASRLQGYEQYF. The CDR3 nucleotides read TGTGCCAGCAGACTACAGGGATACGAGCAGTACTTC. The chain combines TRBV28 with TRBJ2-7; possibly TRBD1 for D (6 bases). Germline values: CDR1 MDHEN, CDR2 SYDVKM. The V end was cut by 6 bases, the J end by 4 bases, with 10 bases between. The CDR3 is made up of 12 amino acids.

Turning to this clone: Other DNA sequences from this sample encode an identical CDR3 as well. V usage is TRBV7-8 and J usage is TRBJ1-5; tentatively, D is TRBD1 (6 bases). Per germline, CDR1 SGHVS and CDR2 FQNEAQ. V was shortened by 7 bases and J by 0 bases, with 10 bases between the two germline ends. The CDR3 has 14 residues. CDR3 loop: CASKLGASNQPQHF. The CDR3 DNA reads TGTGCCAGCAAACTGGGGGCTAGCAATCAGCCCCAGCATTTT.